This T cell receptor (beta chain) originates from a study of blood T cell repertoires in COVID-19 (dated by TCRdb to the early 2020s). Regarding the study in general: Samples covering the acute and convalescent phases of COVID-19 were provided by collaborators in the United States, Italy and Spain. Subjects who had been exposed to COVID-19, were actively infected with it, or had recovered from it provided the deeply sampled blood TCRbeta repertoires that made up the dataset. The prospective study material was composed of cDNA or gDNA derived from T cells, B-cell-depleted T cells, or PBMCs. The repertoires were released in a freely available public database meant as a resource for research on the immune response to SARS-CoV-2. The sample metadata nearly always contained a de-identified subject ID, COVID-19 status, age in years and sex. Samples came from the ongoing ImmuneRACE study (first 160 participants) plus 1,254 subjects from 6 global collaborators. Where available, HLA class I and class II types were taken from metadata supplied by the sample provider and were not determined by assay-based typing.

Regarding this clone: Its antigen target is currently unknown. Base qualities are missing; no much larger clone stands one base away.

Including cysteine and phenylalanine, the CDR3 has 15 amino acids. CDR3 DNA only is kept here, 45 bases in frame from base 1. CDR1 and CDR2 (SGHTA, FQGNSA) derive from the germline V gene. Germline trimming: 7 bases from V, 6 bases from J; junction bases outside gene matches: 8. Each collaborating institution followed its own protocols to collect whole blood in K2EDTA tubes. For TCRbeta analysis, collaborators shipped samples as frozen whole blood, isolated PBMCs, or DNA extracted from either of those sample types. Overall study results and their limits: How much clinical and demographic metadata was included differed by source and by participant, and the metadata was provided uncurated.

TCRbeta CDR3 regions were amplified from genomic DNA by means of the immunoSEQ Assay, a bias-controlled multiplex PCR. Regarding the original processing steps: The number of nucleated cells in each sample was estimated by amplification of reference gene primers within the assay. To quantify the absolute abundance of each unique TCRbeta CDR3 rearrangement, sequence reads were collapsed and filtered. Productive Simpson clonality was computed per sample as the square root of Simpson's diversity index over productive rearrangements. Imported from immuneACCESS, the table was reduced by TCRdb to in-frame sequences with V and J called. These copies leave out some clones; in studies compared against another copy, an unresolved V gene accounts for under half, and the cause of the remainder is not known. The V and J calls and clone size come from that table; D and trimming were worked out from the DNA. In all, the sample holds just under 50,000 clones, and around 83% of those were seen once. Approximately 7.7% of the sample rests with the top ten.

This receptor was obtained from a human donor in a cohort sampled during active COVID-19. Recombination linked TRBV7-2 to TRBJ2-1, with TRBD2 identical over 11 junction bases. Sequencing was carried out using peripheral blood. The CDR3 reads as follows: CASTSTSGSINEQFF. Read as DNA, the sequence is TGTGCCAGCACCTCAACTAGCGGGAGTATCAATGAGCAGTTCTTC. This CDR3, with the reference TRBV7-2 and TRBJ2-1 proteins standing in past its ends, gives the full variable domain GAGVSQSPSNKVTEKGKDVELRCDPISGHTALYWYRQSLGQGLEFLIYFQGNSAPDKSGLPSDRFSAERTGGSVSTLTIQRTQQEDSAVYLCASTSTSGSINEQFFGPGTRLTVL.